This T cell receptor (beta chain) is drawn from a study of tumor and adjacent non-tumor tissue in lung cancer. Overall study context: Stage I to III disease affected 10 men and roughly five women aged roughly 31 to 85. On average, productive TCRbeta reads reached roughly 4 million per sample.

Note on this clonotype: Antigen unknown.

RNA was extracted from bulk tissue without any cell sorting. Three rounds of nested PCR, following a modified ARM-PCR protocol, produced the TCRbeta library. TCRdb reprocessed the multiplex PCR reads with MiXCR, giving one entry per CDR3 protein. The sample holds under 250,000 distinct CDR3 sequences; around 70% are singletons and the top ten take around 27%. Broader study findings: Tumor tissue had significantly higher TCR diversity than normal lung. Top 100 clones took a larger repertoire share in normal lung.

Sequenced: lung tumor tissue. This receptor was obtained from a man aged 55-75 years with non-small cell lung cancer.

CDR3 region: CSLGPVVGQRGFSYDQYF. CDR3 nucleotide sequence: TGCAGTCTAGGTCCGGTGGTCGGCCAACGTGGGTTTTCCTACGATCAGTACTTC. The rearrangement links TRBV20-1 to TRBJ2-5, with D unresolved. V was clipped by 8 bases and J by 11 bases, with 39 bases between them. The CDR3 runs to 18 residues. Per the germline V gene, CDR1 is DFQATT and CDR2 is SNEGSKA (reference sequence).